Detailed here is one T cell receptor beta chain. Its specificity is not known. This CDR3 contains 15 residues. V was pared by 2 bases and J by 4 bases, with 14 bases between. Germline loops: CDR1 MNHNS, CDR2 SASEGT. This sample was taken from a study of T cell responses to AZD1222 COVID-19 vaccine. Findings of the study overall: Repertoire collection took place solely once the T cell response had peaked. CD4 TCRs covered the whole spike, strongest at regions 160-218 and 743-854. Two AZD1222 administrations were followed by greater Spike-specific TCR breadth and depth. The study reported that nearly half of spike-specific TCRs target unmutated variant regions.

The protocol was immunoSEQ multiplex PCR, while the TCRdb copy is restricted to in-frame clones and leaves out a portion. The sample lists roughly 100,000 clones, 89% occurring once. The sample in question was peripheral blood, obtained on day 0 of AZD1222 vaccination. The clonotype originates from an adult in good health. The chain carries TRBV6-1 and TRBJ1-2; tentatively, D is TRBD1 (6 bases). The chain's CDR3 is CASSESPTGFYGYTF. Here the CDR3 DNA reads TGTGCCAGCAGTGAATCGCCAACAGGGTTCTATGGCTACACCTTC.